This T cell receptor (beta chain) was obtained from a study of a mutant IDH1 vaccine in newly diagnosed glioma. Study-wide background: Vaccines were first given 4-6 weeks after radiotherapy alone, or with temozolomide cycles.

The study's findings and limits: Over 85% of patients showed vaccine-induced immune responses across multiple MHC alleles.

Noted time point: week 47, end of study. Each vaccine dose was 300 ug of mutant IDH1 20-mer peptide, with topical imiquimod. In every donor, the tumor was a new WHO grade 3 or 4 IDH1-mutant, ATRX-lost astrocytoma. As regards this clone: Its antigen remains unidentified.

The assay was immunoSEQ multiplex PCR, and TCRdb's table has in-frame clones only and misses some. The sample lists about 83,000 clones; approximately 75% were seen once. The CDR3 length is 14 residues. Germline CDR1 is MNHEY and CDR2 is SMNVEV (reference sequence). V trimming: 6 bases; J trimming: 2 bases; junction bases outside the gene matches: 6. The clonotype was recovered from a man aged 35 to 55 with glioma. V and J are TRBV27 and TRBJ1-2, with TRBD1 matching 7 bases. Sequenced material: PBMCs, taken from a glioma patient whose treatment included an IDH1 peptide vaccine. For the CDR3, the DNA is TGTGCCAGCAGCCCAGGGGACAGAAACTATGGCTACACCTTC. This sequence encodes CASSPGDRNYGYTF.